Below are 5 T cell receptor beta chains sequenced from a single sample in a study of Ad26.COV2.S vaccination and SARS-CoV-2 variants. Only in-frame clones appear in the TCRdb table, and some are missing; sequencing was by immunoSEQ multiplex PCR. This table holds roughly 100,000 clones, less than 85% found once. The sample was peripheral blood, taken after recovery from COVID-19. The receptor set was obtained from a human donor who had recovered from COVID-19.

The chain links TRBV28 to TRBJ1-2; 7 bases line up with TRBD1. Germline CDR1 reads MDHEN; CDR2 reads SYDVKM. Unmatched junction bases numbered 5, after V lost 5 bases and J lost 8 bases. The CDR3 contains 12 residues. This chain's CDR3 is CASSLQGVGYTF. CDR3 in DNA: TGTGCCAGCAGTCTCCAGGGGGTCGGCTACACCTTC.

This chain uses TRBV7-2 with TRBJ1-3; TRBD1 matches 8 bases. V was clipped by 5 bases and J by 2 bases; unmatched bases: 5. The CDR3 is made up of 15 amino acids. Germline V gene lookup returns CDR1 SGHTA and CDR2 FQGNSA. This chain's CDR3 is CASSALTGAGNTIYF. For the CDR3, the DNA is TGTGCCAGCAGCGCCTTGACAGGGGCTGGAAACACCATATATTTT.

V is TRBV6-5 and J is TRBJ1-3, with D perhaps matching TRBD1 (5 bases). CDR3 length: 14 amino acids. Trimming stripped 6 bases from V and 4 bases from J, with 13 bases between. Germline CDR1 reads MNHEY; CDR2 reads SVGAGI. The CDR3 sequence: CASSSRTTGNTIYF. The DNA of the CDR3 is TGTGCCAGCAGCTCCCGGACAACCGGAAACACCATATATTTT.

This rearrangement joins TRBV6-2 or TRBV6-3 to TRBJ2-1; D gene uncertain. The length of the CDR3 is 20 residues. The ends were cut back, 0 bases at V and 3 bases at J, with 24 bases in the middle. Germline values: CDR1 MNHEY, CDR2 SVGEGT. CDR3 sequence (DNA): TGTGCCAGCAGTTACTCGAAGGCAGGTCTTACCGACACCCGCTACAATGAGCAGTTCTTC. This translates into CASSYSKAGLTDTRYNEQFF.

V and J are TRBV11-2 and TRBJ1-1; D is perhaps TRBD1 (5 bases). Trimming took off 1 base at V and 5 bases at J, with 8 bases between the two ends. The CDR3 has 13 residues. Germline CDR1 is SGHAT and CDR2 is FQNNGV. This CDR3 is CASSLAGFTEAFF. The CDR3 nucleotides are TGTGCCAGCAGCTTAGCAGGGTTTACTGAAGCTTTCTTT.